This T cell receptor (beta chain) originates from a study of vaccination and CD4 T cells after COVID-19. Background on the study: Participants were vaccinated with two doses, given as either BNT162b2 or mRNA-1273 vaccine.

Cultured CD4+ T-cell DNA underwent Oncomine TCR Beta short-read sequencing. Investigators isolated genomic DNA from cultured CD4+ T cells. TCRdb re-called the PCR reads through MiXCR, storing one row per CDR3 protein. Found here are fewer than 10,000 distinct CDR3 sequences, roughly 61% of them singletons; the top ten hold around 25%. Treatment here: roughly 10-day PBMC culture with coronavirus spike peptide pools or control peptides (ViraFEST assay). ViraFEST expanded antigen-specific T cells with peptide pools, then sequenced TCRs. There were positive PCR dates ranging from March to December 2020, all predating US Alpha, Beta and Delta variants. The CDR3 consists of 17 residues. Germline CDR1 and CDR2: SEHNR and FQNEAQ (reference sequence). Trimming removed 4 bases from V and 7 bases from J, with 23 bases in between. A word on this clonotype: What it binds is not known.

The chain uses TRBV7-9 and TRBJ2-1; TRBD2 might be the D (6 bases). The sequence derives from a human donor who had recovered from COVID-19. The sample comprised CD4+ T cells from blood, cultured in vitro. The CDR3 is CASSSSPGGPKMNEQFF. CDR3 nucleotides: TGTGCCAGCAGCTCCTCTCCCGGGGGTCCGAAAATGAATGAGCAGTTCTTC.